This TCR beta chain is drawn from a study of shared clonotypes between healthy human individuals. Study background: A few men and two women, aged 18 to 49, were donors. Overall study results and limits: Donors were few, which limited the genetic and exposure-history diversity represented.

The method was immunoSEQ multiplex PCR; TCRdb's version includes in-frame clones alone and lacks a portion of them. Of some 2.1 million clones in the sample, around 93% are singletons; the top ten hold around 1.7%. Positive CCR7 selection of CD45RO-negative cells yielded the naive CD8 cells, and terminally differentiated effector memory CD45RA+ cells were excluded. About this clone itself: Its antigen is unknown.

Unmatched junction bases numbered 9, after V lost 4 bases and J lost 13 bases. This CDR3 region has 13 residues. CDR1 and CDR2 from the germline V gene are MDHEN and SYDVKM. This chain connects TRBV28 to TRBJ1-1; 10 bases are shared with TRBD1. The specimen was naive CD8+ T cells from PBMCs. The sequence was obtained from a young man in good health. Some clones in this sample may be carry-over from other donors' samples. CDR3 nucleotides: TGTGCCAGCAGTTCTATATCATGGGACAGGGGTTTCTTT. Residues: CASSSISWDRGFF.